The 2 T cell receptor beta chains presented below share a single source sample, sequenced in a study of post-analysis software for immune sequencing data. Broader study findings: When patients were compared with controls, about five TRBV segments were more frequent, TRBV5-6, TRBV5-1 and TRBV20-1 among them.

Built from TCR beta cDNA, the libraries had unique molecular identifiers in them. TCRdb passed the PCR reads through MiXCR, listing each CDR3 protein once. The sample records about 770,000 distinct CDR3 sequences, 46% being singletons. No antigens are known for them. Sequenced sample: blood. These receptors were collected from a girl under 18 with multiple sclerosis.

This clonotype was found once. The CDR3 loop reads CASSSTSGRASDEQFF. The CDR3 bases are TGTGCCAGCAGTTCAACTAGCGGGAGGGCCTCGGATGAGCAGTTCTTC. The J gene is TRBJ2-1, the V gene TRBV6-2 or TRBV6-3, with TRBD2 identical over 13 bases. The CDR3 has 16 amino acids. The J segment lost 8 bases and the V segment lost 4 bases, leaving 8 bases of the junction unmatched. Germline values: CDR1 MNHEY, CDR2 SVGEGT.

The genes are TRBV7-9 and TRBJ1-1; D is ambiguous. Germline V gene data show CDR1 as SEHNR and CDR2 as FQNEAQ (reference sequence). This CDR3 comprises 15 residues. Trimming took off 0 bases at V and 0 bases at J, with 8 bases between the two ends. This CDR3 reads CASSLAGRLNTEAFF. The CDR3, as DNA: TGTGCCAGCAGCTTAGCAGGACGCTTGAACACTGAAGCTTTCTTT.